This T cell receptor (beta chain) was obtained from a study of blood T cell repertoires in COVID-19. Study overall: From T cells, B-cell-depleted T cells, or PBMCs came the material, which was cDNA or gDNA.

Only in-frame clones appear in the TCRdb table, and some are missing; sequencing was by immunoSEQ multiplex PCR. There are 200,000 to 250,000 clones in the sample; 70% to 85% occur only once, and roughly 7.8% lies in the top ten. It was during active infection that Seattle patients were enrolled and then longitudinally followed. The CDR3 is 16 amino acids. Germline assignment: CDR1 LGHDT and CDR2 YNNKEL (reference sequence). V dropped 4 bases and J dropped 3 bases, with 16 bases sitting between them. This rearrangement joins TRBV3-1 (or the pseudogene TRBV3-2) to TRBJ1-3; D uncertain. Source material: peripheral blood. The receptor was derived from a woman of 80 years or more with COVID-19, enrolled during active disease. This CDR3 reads CASSRGSRGFGNTIYF. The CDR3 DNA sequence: TGTGCCAGCAGCCGAGGGTCGCGGGGATTTGGAAACACCATATATTTT.